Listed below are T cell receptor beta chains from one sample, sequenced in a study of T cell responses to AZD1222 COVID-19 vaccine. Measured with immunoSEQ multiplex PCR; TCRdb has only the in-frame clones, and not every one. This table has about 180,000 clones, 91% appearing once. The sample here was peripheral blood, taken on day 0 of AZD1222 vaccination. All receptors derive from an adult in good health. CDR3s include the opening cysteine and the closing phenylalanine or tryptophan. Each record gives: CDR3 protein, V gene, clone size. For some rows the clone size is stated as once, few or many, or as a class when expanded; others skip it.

CATSRDPWTGVEEKLFF,TRBV15,.
CASSSGTDYQETQYF,TRBV5-8,once
CASRKRPGQGTDTQYF,TRBV27,.
CASSSSRDRALSSYEQYF,TRBV11-2,.
CASSLQWGEAFF,TRBV18,.
CASSLGGPVQETQYF,TRBV7-2,.
CASSLGRTRNSPLHF,TRBV5-4,.
CASSLRLSGANVLTF,TRBV19,few
CSVGQGSVNQPQHF,TRBV29-1,.
CATSKSTEAFF,TRBV24-1,.
CASSLERARYYSPLHF,TRBV5-6,.
CASSYRQFNTEAFF,TRBV6-5,.
CASSSSGGLLYEQYF,TRBV7-2,.
CASSLGQENSPLHF,TRBV10-1,.
CASRLLAGAHYEQYF,TRBV28,.
CASGDLAWPPRGTGELFF,TRBV9,.
CASSDPIAGLNTEAFF,TRBV6-4,.
CASSVNPNQPQHF,TRBV9,.
CASSLYQTGGDEQYF,TRBV5-6,.
CASSLVRGTYNEQFF,TRBV5-1,.
CASSVDGGLPQPQHF,TRBV9,.